A single T cell receptor (beta chain) is shown here with its context. Assay: immunoSEQ multiplex PCR; the TCRdb copy retains only in-frame clones and omits some. The data hold some 14,000 clones, with roughly 74% observed a single time. These data come from a study of neoadjuvant anti-PD-1 for oral cavity cancer. This CDR3 has 15 amino acids. CDR1 and CDR2 from the germline V gene are SNHLY and FYNNEI. The ends were cut back, 5 bases at V and 5 bases at J, with 17 bases in the middle. As to time point: after neoadjuvant nivolumab, at surgical resection. The sample consisted of PBMCs, taken after nivolumab (anti-PD-1) treatment. This clonotype was sampled from a person between 40 and 79 years old with oral cavity squamous cell carcinoma. V is TRBV2 and J is TRBJ2-3; a weak D match, TRBD2 (7 bases). CDR3 amino acids: CASSRDRGAQDTQYF. In DNA form, the CDR3 reads TGTGCCAGCAGTCGGGATCGGGGGGCCCAAGATACGCAGTATTTT.